Detailed here is one T cell receptor (beta chain). Its antigen remains unknown. The CDR3 is 14 amino acids. Between the trimmed V and J ends, which lost 4 bases and 1 base, there was a span of 9 bases. Looked up from germline, CDR1 is LNHDA and CDR2 is SQIVND (reference sequence). Libraries were prepared by immunoSEQ multiplex PCR; TCRdb keeps only in-frame clonotypes and omits some of them. The sample consists of about 130,000 clones, about 88% of them appearing once. The data were obtained in a study of identifying expanded T cells in peripheral blood. Study-wide points: Differentially abundant clones: around 1.2 between replicates, 16.4 at around 14 days, 19 to 20 at four.

The TCR originated in a person aged 18 to 75 in good health. The specimen sequenced was blood. The chain employs TRBV19 and TRBJ2-3; D is unresolved. The CDR3: CASSRVAGTDTQYF. The CDR3 DNA follows: TGTGCCAGTAGTAGGGTGGCTGGCACAGATACGCAGTATTTT.